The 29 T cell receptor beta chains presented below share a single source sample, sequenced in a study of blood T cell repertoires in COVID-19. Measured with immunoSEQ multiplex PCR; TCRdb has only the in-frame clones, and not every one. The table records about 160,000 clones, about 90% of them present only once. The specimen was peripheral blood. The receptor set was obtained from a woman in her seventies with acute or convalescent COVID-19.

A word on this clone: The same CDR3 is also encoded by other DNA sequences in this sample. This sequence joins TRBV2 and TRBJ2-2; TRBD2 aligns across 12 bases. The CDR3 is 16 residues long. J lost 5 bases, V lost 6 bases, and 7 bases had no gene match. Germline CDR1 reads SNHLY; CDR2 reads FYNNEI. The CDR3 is CASSSSGGAVTGELFF. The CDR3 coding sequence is TGTGCCAGCAGCTCTAGCGGGGGGGCCGTTACCGGGGAGCTGTTTTTT.

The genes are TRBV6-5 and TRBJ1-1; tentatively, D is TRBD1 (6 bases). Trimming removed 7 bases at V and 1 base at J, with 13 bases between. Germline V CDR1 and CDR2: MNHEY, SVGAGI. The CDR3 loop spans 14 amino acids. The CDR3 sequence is CASTIGTPNTEAFF. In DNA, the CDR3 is TGTGCCAGCACCATCGGGACACCGAACACTGAAGCTTTCTTT.

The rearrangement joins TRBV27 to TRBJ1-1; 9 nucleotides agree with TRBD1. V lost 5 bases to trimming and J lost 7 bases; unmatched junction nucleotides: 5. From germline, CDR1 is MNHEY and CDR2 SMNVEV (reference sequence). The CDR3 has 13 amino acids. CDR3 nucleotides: TGTGCCAGCAGTCCTGGACAGGGGATTGAAGCTTTCTTT. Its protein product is CASSPGQGIEAFF.

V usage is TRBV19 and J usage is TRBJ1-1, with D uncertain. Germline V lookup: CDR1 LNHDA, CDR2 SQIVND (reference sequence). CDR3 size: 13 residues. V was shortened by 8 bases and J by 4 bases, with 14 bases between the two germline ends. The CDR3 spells CASGLGGITEAFF. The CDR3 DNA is TGTGCCAGTGGCCTTGGAGGGATCACTGAAGCTTTCTTT.

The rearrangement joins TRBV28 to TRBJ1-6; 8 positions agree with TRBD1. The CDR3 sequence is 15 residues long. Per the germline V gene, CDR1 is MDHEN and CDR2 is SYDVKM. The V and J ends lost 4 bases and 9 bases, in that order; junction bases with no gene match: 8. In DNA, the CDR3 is TGTGCCAGCAGTTCCCCGGCAGGGGGCAGTTCACCCCTCCACTTT. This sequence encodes CASSSPAGGSSPLHF.

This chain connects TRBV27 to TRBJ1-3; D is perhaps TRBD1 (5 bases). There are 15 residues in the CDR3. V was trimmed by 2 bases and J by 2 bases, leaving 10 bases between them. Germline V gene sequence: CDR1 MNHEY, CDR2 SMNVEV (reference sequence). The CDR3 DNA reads TGTGCCAGCAGTTTAGCAGGGCCCGCTGGAAACACCATATATTTT. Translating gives CASSLAGPAGNTIYF.

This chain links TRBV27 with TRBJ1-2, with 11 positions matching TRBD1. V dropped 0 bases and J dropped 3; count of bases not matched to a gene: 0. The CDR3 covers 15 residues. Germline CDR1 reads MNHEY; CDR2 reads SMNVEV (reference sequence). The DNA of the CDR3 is TGTGCCAGCAGTTTATCGGACAGGGGGCACTATGGCTACACCTTC. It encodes CASSLSDRGHYGYTF.

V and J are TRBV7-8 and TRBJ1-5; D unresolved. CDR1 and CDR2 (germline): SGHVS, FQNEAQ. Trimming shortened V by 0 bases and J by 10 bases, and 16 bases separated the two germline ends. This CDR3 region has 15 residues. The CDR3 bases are TGTGCCAGCAGCTTAGCGGCAGGCTTCCTTCGACCCCAGCATTTT. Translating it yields CASSLAAGFLRPQHF.

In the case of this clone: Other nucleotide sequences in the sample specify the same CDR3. CDR3 protein: CASSIGQGANQPQHF. The CDR3 DNA reads TGTGCCAGTAGTATCGGACAGGGGGCTAATCAGCCCCAGCATTTT. This chain uses TRBV19 with TRBJ1-5; 11 nucleotides match TRBD1. Germline assignment: CDR1 LNHDA and CDR2 SQIVND (reference sequence). Trimming cost V 3 bases and J 4 bases; bases outside gene matches: 2. The CDR3 consists of 15 residues.

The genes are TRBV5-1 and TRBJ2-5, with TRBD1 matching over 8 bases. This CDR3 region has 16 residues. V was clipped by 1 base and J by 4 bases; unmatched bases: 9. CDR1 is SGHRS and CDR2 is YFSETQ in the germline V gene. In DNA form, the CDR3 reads TGCGCCAGCAGCTTGAGGACAGGGACCCTGAGAGAGACCCAGTACTTC. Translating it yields CASSLRTGTLRETQYF.

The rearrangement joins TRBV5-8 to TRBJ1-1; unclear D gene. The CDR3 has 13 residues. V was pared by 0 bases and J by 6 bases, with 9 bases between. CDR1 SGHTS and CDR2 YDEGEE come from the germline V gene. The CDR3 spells CASSLDRDAEAFF. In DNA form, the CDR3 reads TGTGCCAGCAGCTTGGACCGAGATGCTGAAGCTTTCTTT.

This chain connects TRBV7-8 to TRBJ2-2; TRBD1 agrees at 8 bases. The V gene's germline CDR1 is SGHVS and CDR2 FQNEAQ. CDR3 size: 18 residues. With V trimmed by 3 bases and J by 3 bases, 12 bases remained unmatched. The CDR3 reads CASSFERGTGGDTGELFF. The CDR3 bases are TGTGCCAGCAGCTTCGAACGGGGGACAGGTGGTGACACCGGGGAGCTGTTTTTT.

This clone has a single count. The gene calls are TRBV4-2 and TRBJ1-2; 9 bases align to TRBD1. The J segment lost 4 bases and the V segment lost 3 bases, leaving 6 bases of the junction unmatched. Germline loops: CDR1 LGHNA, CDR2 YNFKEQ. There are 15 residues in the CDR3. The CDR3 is CASSQGTGGGYGYTF. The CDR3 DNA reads TGTGCCAGCAGCCAGGGAACAGGGGGCGGCTATGGCTACACCTTC.

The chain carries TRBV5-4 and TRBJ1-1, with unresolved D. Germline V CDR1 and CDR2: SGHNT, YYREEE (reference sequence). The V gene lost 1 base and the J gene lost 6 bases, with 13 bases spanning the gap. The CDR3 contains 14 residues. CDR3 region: CASSLFRLGAEAFF. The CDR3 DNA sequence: TGTGCCAGCAGCTTGTTCAGACTCGGGGCTGAAGCTTTCTTT.

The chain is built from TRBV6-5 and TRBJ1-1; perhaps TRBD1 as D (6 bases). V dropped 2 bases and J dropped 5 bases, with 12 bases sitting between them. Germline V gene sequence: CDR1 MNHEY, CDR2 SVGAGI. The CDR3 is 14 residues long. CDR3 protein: CASSYRAGETEAFF. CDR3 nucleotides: TGTGCCAGCAGTTACCGGGCAGGGGAAACTGAAGCTTTCTTT.

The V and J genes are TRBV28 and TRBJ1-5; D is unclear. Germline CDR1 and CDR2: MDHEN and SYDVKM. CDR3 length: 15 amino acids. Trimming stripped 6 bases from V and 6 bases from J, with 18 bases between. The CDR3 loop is CASSPGGGSVQPQHF. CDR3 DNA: TGTGCCAGCAGCCCCGGTGGAGGGAGCGTTCAGCCCCAGCATTTT.

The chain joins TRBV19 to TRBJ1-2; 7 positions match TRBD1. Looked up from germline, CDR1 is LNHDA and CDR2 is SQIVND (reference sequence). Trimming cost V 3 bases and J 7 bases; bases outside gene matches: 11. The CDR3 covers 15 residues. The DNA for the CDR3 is TGTGCCAGTAGTATTTCCGGGACAGTCGTAATTGGCTACACCTTC. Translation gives CASSISGTVVIGYTF. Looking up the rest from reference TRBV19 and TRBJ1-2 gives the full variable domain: DGGITQSPKYLFRKEGQNVTLSCEQNLNHDAMYWYRQDPGQGLRLIYYSQIVNDFQKGDIAEGYSVSREKKESFPLTVTSAQKNPTAFYLCASSISGTVVIGYTFGSGTRLTVV.

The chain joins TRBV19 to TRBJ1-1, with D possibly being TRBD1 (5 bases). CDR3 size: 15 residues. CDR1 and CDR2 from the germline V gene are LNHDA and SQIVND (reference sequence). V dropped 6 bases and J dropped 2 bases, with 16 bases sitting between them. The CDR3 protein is CASSKAWQGNTEAFF. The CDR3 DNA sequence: TGTGCCAGTAGCAAAGCGTGGCAGGGAAACACTGAAGCTTTCTTT.

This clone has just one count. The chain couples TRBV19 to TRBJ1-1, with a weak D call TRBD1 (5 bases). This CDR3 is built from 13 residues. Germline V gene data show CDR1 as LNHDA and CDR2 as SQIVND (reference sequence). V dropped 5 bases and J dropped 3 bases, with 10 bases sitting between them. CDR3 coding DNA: TGTGCCAGTAGTTTCGGGGGAGACACTGAAGCTTTCTTT. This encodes CASSFGGDTEAFF.

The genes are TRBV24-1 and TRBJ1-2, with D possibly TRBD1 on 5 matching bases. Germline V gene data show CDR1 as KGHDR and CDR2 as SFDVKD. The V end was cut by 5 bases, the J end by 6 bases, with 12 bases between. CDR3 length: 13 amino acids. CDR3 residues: CATSATGLNGYTF. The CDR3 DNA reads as TGTGCCACCAGTGCTACAGGCCTTAATGGCTACACCTTC.

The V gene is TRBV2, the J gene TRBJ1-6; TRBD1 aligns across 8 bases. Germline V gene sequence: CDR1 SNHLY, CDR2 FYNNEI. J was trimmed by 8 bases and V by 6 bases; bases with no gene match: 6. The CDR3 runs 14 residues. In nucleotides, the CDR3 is TGTGCCAGCAGAAGGACAGGGACTGATTCACCCCTCCACTTT. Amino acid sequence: CASRRTGTDSPLHF.

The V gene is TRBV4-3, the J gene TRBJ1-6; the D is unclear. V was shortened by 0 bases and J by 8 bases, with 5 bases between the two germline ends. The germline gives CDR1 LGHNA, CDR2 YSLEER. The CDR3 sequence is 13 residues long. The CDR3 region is CASSQDVDSPLHF. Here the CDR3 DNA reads TGCGCCAGCAGCCAAGACGTAGATTCACCCCTCCACTTT.

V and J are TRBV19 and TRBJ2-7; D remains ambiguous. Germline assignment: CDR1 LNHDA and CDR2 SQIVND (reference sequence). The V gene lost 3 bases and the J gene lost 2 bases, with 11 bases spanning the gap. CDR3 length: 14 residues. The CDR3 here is CASSIRQAAYEQYF. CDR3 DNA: TGTGCCAGTAGTATTAGGCAGGCAGCCTACGAGCAGTACTTC.

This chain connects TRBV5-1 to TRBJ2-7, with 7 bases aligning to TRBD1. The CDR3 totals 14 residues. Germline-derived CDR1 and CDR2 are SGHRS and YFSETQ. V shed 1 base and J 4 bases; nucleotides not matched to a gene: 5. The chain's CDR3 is CASSLTGVGYEQYF. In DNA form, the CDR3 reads TGCGCCAGCAGCTTGACAGGGGTTGGGTACGAGCAGTACTTC. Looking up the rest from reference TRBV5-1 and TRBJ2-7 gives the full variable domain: KAGVTQTPRYLIKTRGQQVTLSCSPISGHRSVSWYQQTPGQGLQFLFEYFSETQRNKGNFPGRFSGRQFSNSRSEMNVSTLELGDSALYLCASSLTGVGYEQYFGPGTRLTVT.

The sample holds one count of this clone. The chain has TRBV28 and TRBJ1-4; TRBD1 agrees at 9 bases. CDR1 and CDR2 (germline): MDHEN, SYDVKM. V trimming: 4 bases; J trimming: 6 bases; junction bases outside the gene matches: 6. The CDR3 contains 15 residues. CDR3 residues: CASSSTTGGYEKLFF. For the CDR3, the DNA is TGTGCCAGCAGTTCGACAACAGGGGGCTATGAAAAACTGTTTTTT.

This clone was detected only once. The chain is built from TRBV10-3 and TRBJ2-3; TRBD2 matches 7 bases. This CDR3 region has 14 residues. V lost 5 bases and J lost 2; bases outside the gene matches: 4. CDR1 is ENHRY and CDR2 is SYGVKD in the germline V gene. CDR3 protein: CAISPSGNTDTQYF. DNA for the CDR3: TGTGCCATCAGTCCAAGCGGGAACACAGATACGCAGTATTTT.

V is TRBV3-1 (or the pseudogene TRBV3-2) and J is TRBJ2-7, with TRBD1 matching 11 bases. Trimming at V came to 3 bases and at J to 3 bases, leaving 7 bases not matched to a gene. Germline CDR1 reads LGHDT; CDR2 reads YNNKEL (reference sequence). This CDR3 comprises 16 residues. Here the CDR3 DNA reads TGTGCCAGCAGCCAGAGGACAGGGGGCCTCAACTACGAGCAGTACTTC. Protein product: CASSQRTGGLNYEQYF.

In DNA, the CDR3 is TGCGCCAGCAGCTTCGAGGGGGTGGATGGCTACACCTTC. Amino acid sequence: CASSFEGVDGYTF. The rearrangement links TRBV5-1 to TRBJ1-2, with D perhaps matching TRBD1 (6 bases). Germline assignment: CDR1 SGHRS and CDR2 YFSETQ. This CDR3 has 13 amino acids. V was trimmed by 2 bases and J by 6 bases, leaving 11 bases between them.

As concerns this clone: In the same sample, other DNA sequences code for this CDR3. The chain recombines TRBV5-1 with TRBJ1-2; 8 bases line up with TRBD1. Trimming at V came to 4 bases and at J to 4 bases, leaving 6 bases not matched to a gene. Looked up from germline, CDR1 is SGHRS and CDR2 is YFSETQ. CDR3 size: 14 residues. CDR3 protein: CASSPGQGSYGYTF. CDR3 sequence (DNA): TGCGCCAGCAGCCCCGGACAGGGATCCTATGGCTACACCTTC.